The rows below give T cell receptor beta chains drawn from one sample of a study of blood T cell repertoires in COVID-19. Libraries were prepared by immunoSEQ multiplex PCR; TCRdb keeps only in-frame clonotypes and omits some of them. The profile shows around 150,000 clones, 70% to 90% of them singletons. Material: peripheral blood. These receptors all stem from a man aged 55 to 69 with acute or convalescent COVID-19. Both conserved end residues are part of each CDR3. Each record gives: CDR3 protein, CDR3 DNA, D gene, clone size, J gene, V gene. D genes are given only for firm matches. Rows may omit the clone size; those that give it use once, few, many or a size class.

CATAQASTDTQYF	TGTGCCACAGCTCAGGCCAGCACAGATACGCAGTATTTT	NA	NA	TRBJ2-3	TRBV7-3
CASLLMNTEAFF	TGTGCCAGCCTCTTAATGAACACTGAAGCTTTCTTT	NA	few	TRBJ1-1	TRBV2
CASSPTSGRAGGTQYF	TGTGCCAGCAGTCCGACTAGCGGGAGGGCCGGAGGGACCCAGTACTTC	TRBD2	NA	TRBJ2-5	TRBV2
CASSKGAGGVADTQYF	TGTGCCAGTAGTAAGGGTGCAGGGGGCGTCGCAGATACGCAGTATTTT	TRBD1	once	TRBJ2-3	TRBV19
CASSLGTGEDTIYF	TGTGCCAGCAGCTTAGGGACAGGGGAGGACACCATATATTTT	TRBD1	NA	TRBJ1-3	TRBV7-9
CASSSDRTPGYGYTF	TGTGCCAGCAGCTCCGACAGGACTCCAGGCTATGGCTACACCTTC	NA	NA	TRBJ1-2	TRBV7-9
CASSLLAGGSDEQYF	TGTGCCAGCAGCCTTTTAGCGGGAGGGTCAGACGAGCAGTACTTC	TRBD2	NA	TRBJ2-7	TRBV3-1/TRBV3-2
CASSFPSGRAYEQYF	TGTGCCAGCAGTTTCCCGAGCGGGAGGGCTTACGAGCAGTACTTC	TRBD2	NA	TRBJ2-7	TRBV28
CSVGQGTYEQYF	TGCAGCGTGGGACAGGGGACCTACGAGCAGTACTTC	TRBD1	once	TRBJ2-7	TRBV29-1
CATSRDSRVYGYTF	TGTGCCACCAGCAGAGATAGCAGGGTCTATGGCTACACCTTC	NA	NA	TRBJ1-2	TRBV15
CASSIRTGPGNTIYF	TGTGCCAGTAGTATTCGGACAGGGCCGGGAAACACCATATATTTT	TRBD1	NA	TRBJ1-3	TRBV19
CASSEGTGGVTDTQYF	TGTGCCAGCAGCGAGGGGACAGGGGGAGTGACAGATACGCAGTATTTT	TRBD1	NA	TRBJ2-3	TRBV5-5
CASSWETGGKVAEAFF	TGTGCCAGCAGCTGGGAGACAGGGGGCAAAGTGGCTGAAGCTTTCTTT	TRBD1	NA	TRBJ1-1	TRBV5-6
CASRRLAGDETQYF	TGTGCCAGCCGAAGACTAGCGGGGGACGAGACCCAGTACTTC	TRBD2	NA	TRBJ2-5	TRBV28
CASSAIQGLYNSPLHF	TGTGCCAGCAGCGCCATACAGGGTCTCTATAATTCACCCCTCCACTTT	NA	once	TRBJ1-6	TRBV28
CASSKGTRQREAFF	TGTGCCAGCAGCAAAGGAACCAGACAAAGGGAAGCTTTCTTT	NA	NA	TRBJ1-1	TRBV21-1
CASSDIGQVEYGYTF	TGTGCCAGCAGTGATATTGGACAGGTCGAATATGGCTACACCTTC	TRBD1	NA	TRBJ1-2	TRBV25-1
CASSLEEGRGTDTQYF	TGTGCCAGCAGCTTAGAAGAAGGCAGGGGAACAGATACGCAGTATTTT	NA	NA	TRBJ2-3	TRBV7-9
CASSRFAVTSGRALTDTQYF	TGTGCCAGCAGTCGTTTCGCCGTGACTAGCGGGAGGGCCCTGACAGATACGCAGTATTTT	TRBD2	NA	TRBJ2-3	TRBV28
CASRPGQGRLNQPQHF	TGTGCCAGCAGACCTGGACAGGGGCGTCTCAATCAGCCCCAGCATTTT	TRBD1	NA	TRBJ1-5	TRBV6-6
CASSTRDTQYF	TGCGCCAGCAGCACCCGGGATACGCAGTATTTT	NA	NA	TRBJ2-3	TRBV5-1
CASSLEKGNYGYTF	TGTGCCAGCAGCTTGGAAAAGGGGAACTATGGCTACACCTTC	NA	NA	TRBJ1-2	TRBV5-4
CASSLRQSRGNYGYTF	TGCGCCAGCAGTTTACGCCAGTCGCGGGGGAACTATGGCTACACCTTC	NA	NA	TRBJ1-2	TRBV5-1
CASSLTDRGRSYGYTF	TGTGCCAGCAGTCTCACCGACAGGGGGCGCTCCTATGGCTACACCTTC	TRBD1	NA	TRBJ1-2	TRBV7-9
CASSPRLATNTGELFF	TGTGCCAGCAGCCCCCGGCTAGCGACCAACACCGGGGAGCTGTTTTTT	NA	NA	TRBJ2-2	TRBV9
CASSLVFATERGYTF	TGTGCCAGCAGTTTGGTTTTTGCCACCGAGCGGGGCTACACCTTC	NA	once	TRBJ1-2	TRBV28
CATSRVREYGYTF	TGTGCCACCAGCAGAGTAAGGGAGTATGGCTACACCTTC	NA	NA	TRBJ1-2	TRBV15
CASRTGGPANYGYTF	TGTGCCAGCAGGACAGGGGGACCAGCTAACTATGGCTACACCTTC	TRBD1	NA	TRBJ1-2	TRBV2
CASSYSRGYGYTF	TGTGCCAGCAGTTACTCGCGGGGCTATGGCTACACCTTC	NA	NA	TRBJ1-2	TRBV6-5
CASSSGTGGTDTQYF	TGCGCCAGCAGCTCAGGGACAGGGGGCACAGATACGCAGTATTTT	TRBD1	NA	TRBJ2-3	TRBV5-1
CAISELRGYGYTF	TGTGCCATCAGTGAGCTCAGGGGGTATGGCTACACCTTC	TRBD1	NA	TRBJ1-2	TRBV10-3
CASSTRTSVPLEQYF	TGTGCCAGCAGTACCCGGACTAGCGTCCCTCTCGAGCAGTACTTC	TRBD2	NA	TRBJ2-7	TRBV28
CASSEPRLGEKLFF	TGTGCCAGCAGTGAACCAAGGCTCGGGGAAAAACTGTTTTTT	NA	NA	TRBJ1-4	TRBV25-1
CASSPLLGRGENENTGNTIYF	TGTGCCAGCTCACCACTTCTCGGCAGGGGCGAAAACGAGAATACTGGAAACACCATATATTTT	NA	NA	TRBJ1-3	TRBV18
CASRDRGWGYTF	TGTGCCAGCAGGGACAGGGGTTGGGGCTACACCTTC	TRBD1	NA	TRBJ1-2	TRBV25-1
CASSLGTSGNYEQYF	TGTGCCAGCAGCCTCGGGACTAGCGGGAACTACGAGCAGTACTTC	TRBD2	NA	TRBJ2-7	TRBV27
CASSKVRMGNQPQHF	TGTGCCAGTAGTAAAGTCAGAATGGGCAATCAGCCCCAGCATTTT	NA	NA	TRBJ1-5	TRBV19
CASSPGRANTEAFF	TGTGCCAGCTCACCAGGGAGGGCGAACACTGAAGCTTTCTTT	NA	NA	TRBJ1-1	TRBV18
CASSFSGATNNEQYF	TGTGCCAGCAGCTTTTCAGGGGCTACGAACAACGAGCAGTACTTC	NA	NA	TRBJ2-7	TRBV7-9
CASSLGQGAANEKLFF	TGCGCCAGCAGCTTGGGACAGGGGGCTGCTAATGAAAAACTGTTTTTT	TRBD1	NA	TRBJ1-4	TRBV4-1
CASSVDRGDGYTF	TGTGCCAGCAGCGTGGACAGGGGAGATGGCTACACCTTC	TRBD1	once	TRBJ1-2	TRBV4-2
CASSLQGAAYTF	TGTGCCAGCAGTTTGCAGGGGGCGGCCTACACCTTC	TRBD1	NA	TRBJ1-2	TRBV12-3/TRBV12-4
CASSQGPTGSSPLHF	TGTGCCAGCAGCCAAGGCCCGACAGGAAGTTCACCCCTCCACTTT	NA	NA	TRBJ1-6	TRBV3-1/TRBV3-2
CASKSTGSNSYEQYF	TGTGCCAGCAAATCCACAGGGAGTAACTCCTACGAGCAGTACTTC	NA	NA	TRBJ2-7	TRBV6-6
CATEASGGYEQYF	TGTGCCACGGAGGCCAGCGGGGGGTACGAGCAGTACTTC	TRBD2	NA	TRBJ2-7	TRBV3-1/TRBV3-2
CASSIISGRGVNEQFF	TGTGCCAGCAGCATAATTAGCGGGAGAGGGGTCAATGAGCAGTTCTTC	TRBD2	NA	TRBJ2-1	TRBV9
CASATGQGVYEQYF	TGTGCTAGTGCCACGGGACAGGGTGTGTACGAGCAGTACTTC	TRBD1	NA	TRBJ2-7	TRBV12-5
CASSRGEPYNEQFF	TGCGCCAGCAGCCGGGGGGAACCCTACAATGAGCAGTTCTTC	TRBD2	NA	TRBJ2-1	TRBV5-1
CASRRPGGRDEQYF	TGTGCCAGCAGGCGCCCGGGGGGGCGCGACGAGCAGTACTTC	TRBD2	NA	TRBJ2-7	TRBV6-5
CASSPRLAGFQETQYF	TGTGCCAGCAGCCCCCGACTAGCGGGATTCCAAGAGACCCAGTACTTC	TRBD2	NA	TRBJ2-5	TRBV11-2
CASSTHDRTNTEAFF	TGTGCCAGCAGCACCCACGACAGGACGAACACTGAAGCTTTCTTT	NA	NA	TRBJ1-1	TRBV3-1/TRBV3-2
CASSVARPGTGQETQYF	TGTGCCAGCAGCGTAGCAAGACCCGGGACAGGACAAGAGACCCAGTACTTC	TRBD1	once	TRBJ2-5	TRBV9
CASSQNQDSNYGYTF	TGCGCCAGCAGCCAAAACCAGGATTCTAACTATGGCTACACCTTC	NA	few	TRBJ1-2	TRBV4-1
CASSLVYGKSYEQYF	TGTGCCAGCAGTTTAGTGTACGGGAAATCCTACGAGCAGTACTTC	NA	NA	TRBJ2-7	TRBV28
CAWRVAGGNQPQHF	TGTGCCTGGAGGGTGGCGGGGGGCAATCAGCCCCAGCATTTT	NA	NA	TRBJ1-5	TRBV30
CASRQLTGTLSGANVLTF	TGTGCCAGCAGACAGCTTACAGGGACCCTCTCTGGGGCCAACGTCCTGACTTTC	NA	NA	TRBJ2-6	TRBV2